Given below is one T cell receptor (beta chain) in context. As yet, its antigen is unknown. This specimen belongs to a study of graft-versus-host responses after intestinal transplantation. General study results and limits: In recipient marrow, GvH clones were found, and some appeared first in ileum or blood.

Some clones are missing from TCRdb's copy, which holds only in-frame ones; the method was immunoSEQ multiplex PCR. Among 70,000 or so clones listed, approximately 84% were seen once. The germline V gene encodes CDR1 SGHTA and CDR2 FQGNSA. The CDR3 has 16 amino acids. V lost 2 bases and J 1 base, leaving 14 bases between the germline ends. The starting material was unstimulated CD4+ T cells sorted from spleen or lymph node cells, obtained before transplant. This TCR was sampled from a human donor who was the organ donor for an intestinal transplant. The chain links TRBV7-2 to TRBJ1-1; D unclear. In DNA form, the CDR3 reads TGTGCCAGCAGCTTACGAGGAACGGTCCCGAACACTGAAGCTTTCTTT. This sequence encodes CASSLRGTVPNTEAFF.